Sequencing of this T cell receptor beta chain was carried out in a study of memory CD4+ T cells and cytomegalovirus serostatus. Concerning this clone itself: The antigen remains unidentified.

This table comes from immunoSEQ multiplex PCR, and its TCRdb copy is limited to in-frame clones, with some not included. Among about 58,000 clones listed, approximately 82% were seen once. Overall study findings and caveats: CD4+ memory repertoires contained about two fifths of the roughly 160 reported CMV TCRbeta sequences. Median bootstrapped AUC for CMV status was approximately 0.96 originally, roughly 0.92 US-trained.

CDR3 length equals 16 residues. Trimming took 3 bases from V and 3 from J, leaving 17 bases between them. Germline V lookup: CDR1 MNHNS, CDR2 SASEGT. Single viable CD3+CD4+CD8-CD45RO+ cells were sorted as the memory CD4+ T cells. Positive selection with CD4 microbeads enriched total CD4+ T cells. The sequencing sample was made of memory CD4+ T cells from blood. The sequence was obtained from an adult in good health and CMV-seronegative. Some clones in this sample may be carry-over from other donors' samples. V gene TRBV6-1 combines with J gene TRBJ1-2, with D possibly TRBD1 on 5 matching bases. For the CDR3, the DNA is TGTGCCAGCAGTGAGTACCCAATCCGGGACGACTATGGCTACACCTTC. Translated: CASSEYPIRDDYGYTF.